The table lists the clone carrying this T cell receptor (beta chain) with a few counts. Per the study methods: Amplification with reference gene primers provided the estimates of nucleated cell counts. TCRdb's copy holds only in-frame clones and misses some; the assay was immunoSEQ multiplex PCR. V and J calls plus clone size are reproduced from that table; the DNA served to infer D and trimming. The sample includes around 100,000 clones, around four fifths seen only once; the top ten take around 29%. This sample is part of a study of blood T cell repertoires in COVID-19. The overall study: Sites in the United States, Italy and Spain provided acute and convalescent COVID-19 samples. PBMCs, B-cell-depleted T cells, or T cells provided the cDNA or gDNA that made up the material.

Sequencing was carried out using peripheral blood. This TCR derives from a man aged 70 or older with active or convalescent COVID-19.

The CDR3: CASSLTDLLNQPQHF. In DNA form, the CDR3 reads TGTGCCAGCAGCTTAACCGACTTACTCAATCAGCCCCAGCATTTT. The J gene is TRBJ1-5, the V gene TRBV7-2, with D hard to call. V lost 2 bases and J lost 3, with 11 bases in between. CDR1 is SGHTA, CDR2 FQGNSA, per germline. This CDR3 is 15 amino acids long.